Listed below are T cell receptor beta chains from one sample, sequenced in a study of blood T cell repertoires in COVID-19. Using immunoSEQ multiplex PCR, the repertoire was profiled, and TCRdb retains in-frame clones only, with some absent. In the table there are a few hundred thousand clones, approximately 89% of which are singletons. The sample comprised peripheral blood. These receptors all come from a woman aged 55 to 70 with COVID-19, enrolled during active disease. Both conserved end residues are part of each CDR3. D genes are given only for firm matches. Where a row states a size, it is once, few, many or the class of an expanded clone; other rows omit it.

clone size: once
J gene: TRBJ1-6
V gene: TRBV6-1
D gene: .
CDR3 protein: CASSENGDKSPLHF
CDR3 DNA: TGTGCCAGCAGTGAAAACGGGGATAAATCACCCCTCCACTTT

clone size: once
J gene: TRBJ1-1
V gene: TRBV6-5
D gene: TRBD1
CDR3 protein: CATSTGGDLTEAFF
CDR3 DNA: TGTGCCACATCCACAGGGGGCGATCTAACTGAAGCTTTCTTT

clone size: once
J gene: TRBJ1-2
V gene: TRBV5-1
D gene: .
CDR3 protein: CASSLWASGVDYGYTF
CDR3 DNA: TGCGCCAGCAGCTTGTGGGCTTCAGGGGTTGACTATGGCTACACCTTC

clone size: .
J gene: TRBJ2-7
V gene: TRBV27
D gene: .
CDR3 protein: CASRLTPYEQYF
CDR3 DNA: TGTGCCAGCAGATTGACACCCTACGAGCAGTACTTC

clone size: .
J gene: TRBJ1-5
V gene: TRBV5-1
D gene: .
CDR3 protein: CASSLGGIDQPQHF
CDR3 DNA: TGCGCCAGCAGCTTGGGCGGAATCGATCAGCCCCAGCATTTT

clone size: .
J gene: TRBJ2-5
V gene: TRBV29-1
D gene: .
CDR3 protein: CSVFWLAGETQYF
CDR3 DNA: TGCAGCGTTTTTTGGCTAGCAGGCGAGACCCAGTACTTC

clone size: .
J gene: TRBJ2-5
V gene: TRBV18
D gene: TRBD1
CDR3 protein: CASSPRTGQETQYF
CDR3 DNA: TGTGCCAGCTCACCCCGGACAGGGCAAGAGACCCAGTACTTC

clone size: .
J gene: TRBJ2-2
V gene: TRBV25-1
D gene: .
CDR3 protein: CASSEWPGELFF
CDR3 DNA: TGTGCCAGCAGTGAATGGCCCGGGGAGCTGTTTTTT

clone size: once
J gene: TRBJ1-1
V gene: TRBV9
D gene: .
CDR3 protein: CASSVWADRGTEAFF
CDR3 DNA: TGTGCCAGCAGCGTCTGGGCAGATCGGGGCACTGAAGCTTTCTTT

clone size: .
J gene: TRBJ1-1
V gene: TRBV6-1
D gene: .
CDR3 protein: CASSDPGVPNTEAFF
CDR3 DNA: TGTGCCAGCAGTGACCCAGGCGTACCGAACACTGAAGCTTTCTTT

clone size: .
J gene: TRBJ2-1
V gene: TRBV9
D gene: .
CDR3 protein: CASSTWGGQGNEQFF
CDR3 DNA: TGTGCCAGCAGCACGTGGGGGGGGCAAGGGAATGAGCAGTTCTTC

clone size: .
J gene: TRBJ2-2
V gene: TRBV4-1
D gene: TRBD1
CDR3 protein: CASSPIRTGDWTGELFF
CDR3 DNA: TGCGCCAGCAGCCCCATACGGACAGGTGATTGGACCGGGGAGCTGTTTTTT

clone size: .
J gene: TRBJ2-5
V gene: TRBV18
D gene: .
CDR3 protein: CASSPATERETQYF
CDR3 DNA: TGTGCCAGCTCACCTGCGACAGAGCGAGAGACCCAGTACTTC

clone size: .
J gene: TRBJ1-1
V gene: TRBV6-5
D gene: .
CDR3 protein: CASSPQGKNTEAFF
CDR3 DNA: TGTGCCAGCAGTCCACAGGGCAAAAACACTGAAGCTTTCTTT

clone size: .
J gene: TRBJ1-1
V gene: TRBV25-1
D gene: TRBD1
CDR3 protein: CASSARTGRYTEAFF
CDR3 DNA: TGTGCCAGCAGTGCCCGGACAGGGCGGTACACTGAAGCTTTCTTT

clone size: .
J gene: TRBJ2-7
V gene: TRBV28
D gene: .
CDR3 protein: CASRTSSYEQYF
CDR3 DNA: TGTGCCAGCAGAACAAGTTCCTACGAGCAGTACTTC

clone size: .
J gene: TRBJ1-4
V gene: TRBV5-1
D gene: TRBD1
CDR3 protein: CASSLDGTVSEKLFF
CDR3 DNA: TGCGCCAGCAGCTTGGATGGGACAGTGAGTGAAAAACTGTTTTTT

clone size: once
J gene: TRBJ2-2
V gene: TRBV7-6
D gene: TRBD2
CDR3 protein: CASGRESGVAGELFF
CDR3 DNA: TGTGCCAGCGGCCGTGAGAGCGGGGTAGCCGGGGAGCTGTTTTTT

clone size: .
J gene: TRBJ1-5
V gene: TRBV2
D gene: .
CDR3 protein: CASRGTREQPQHF
CDR3 DNA: TGTGCCAGCAGGGGGACTCGAGAACAGCCCCAGCATTTT

clone size: .
J gene: TRBJ2-3
V gene: TRBV3-1/TRBV3-2
D gene: .
CDR3 protein: CASSPGLRTDTQYF
CDR3 DNA: TGTGCCAGCAGCCCGGGACTCCGCACAGATACGCAGTATTTT

clone size: .
J gene: TRBJ2-7
V gene: TRBV7-9
D gene: TRBD1
CDR3 protein: CASSWGTGDFYEQYF
CDR3 DNA: TGTGCCAGCAGCTGGGGGACAGGGGACTTCTACGAGCAGTACTTC

clone size: .
J gene: TRBJ1-1
V gene: TRBV12-3/TRBV12-4
D gene: .
CDR3 protein: CASSFGMNTEAFF
CDR3 DNA: TGTGCCAGCAGTTTTGGCATGAACACTGAAGCTTTCTTT

clone size: .
J gene: TRBJ1-1
V gene: TRBV7-8
D gene: .
CDR3 protein: CASSLDRAGWVAFF
CDR3 DNA: TGTGCCAGCAGCTTAGATAGGGCAGGGTGGGTAGCTTTCTTT

clone size: .
J gene: TRBJ2-7
V gene: TRBV5-8
D gene: .
CDR3 protein: CASSFTELGPRYEQYF
CDR3 DNA: TGTGCCAGCAGCTTTACCGAACTAGGACCCCGCTACGAGCAGTACTTC

clone size: .
J gene: TRBJ2-5
V gene: TRBV19
D gene: TRBD2
CDR3 protein: CASSFSGASQETQYF
CDR3 DNA: TGTGCCAGTAGTTTTAGCGGGGCGAGCCAAGAGACCCAGTACTTC

clone size: .
J gene: TRBJ2-7
V gene: TRBV28
D gene: .
CDR3 protein: CASSLVAISYEQYF
CDR3 DNA: TGTGCCAGCAGTTTAGTCGCGATCTCCTACGAGCAGTACTTC

clone size: .
J gene: TRBJ1-1
V gene: TRBV6-5
D gene: .
CDR3 protein: CASSLQVLDTEAFF
CDR3 DNA: TGTGCCAGCAGTCTACAGGTTTTAGACACTGAAGCTTTCTTT

clone size: .
J gene: TRBJ2-5
V gene: TRBV5-1
D gene: .
CDR3 protein: CASSSYTGGAQETQYF
CDR3 DNA: TGCGCCAGCAGCTCCTACACAGGGGGGGCCCAAGAGACCCAGTACTTC

clone size: .
J gene: TRBJ2-2
V gene: TRBV2
D gene: TRBD2
CDR3 protein: CASSVLAGNTGELFF
CDR3 DNA: TGTGCCAGCAGTGTGTTAGCGGGGAACACCGGGGAGCTGTTTTTT

clone size: .
J gene: TRBJ1-1
V gene: TRBV10-2
D gene: TRBD1
CDR3 protein: CASRHRGNTEAFF
CDR3 DNA: TGCGCCAGCAGACACAGGGGGAACACTGAAGCTTTCTTT

clone size: .
J gene: TRBJ2-5
V gene: TRBV18
D gene: TRBD2
CDR3 protein: CASSDRTSGGTPAQYF
CDR3 DNA: TGTGCCAGCTCCGACCGGACTAGCGGGGGGACCCCAGCCCAGTACTTC

clone size: once
J gene: TRBJ1-4
V gene: TRBV19
D gene: TRBD1
CDR3 protein: CASSILQGAPFEKLFF
CDR3 DNA: TGTGCCAGTAGTATCCTACAGGGGGCCCCCTTTGAAAAACTGTTTTTT

clone size: .
J gene: TRBJ2-5
V gene: TRBV5-4
D gene: TRBD1
CDR3 protein: CASSIRTGGQETQYF
CDR3 DNA: TGTGCCAGCAGCATCCGGACAGGGGGACAAGAGACCCAGTACTTC

clone size: .
J gene: TRBJ2-1
V gene: TRBV7-3
D gene: TRBD1
CDR3 protein: CASSLTRSGGWNNPRQNEQFF
CDR3 DNA: TGTGCCAGCAGCTTAACTAGGTCAGGGGGCTGGAATAATCCTCGGCAGAATGAGCAGTTCTTC

clone size: .
J gene: TRBJ1-2
V gene: TRBV27
D gene: TRBD1
CDR3 protein: CASSFPLGQGEAWSF
CDR3 DNA: TGTGCCAGCAGTTTTCCCCTAGGACAGGGAGAGGCTTGGTCCTTC

clone size: .
J gene: TRBJ1-2
V gene: TRBV4-1
D gene: TRBD1
CDR3 protein: CASSQGTGVGGYTF
CDR3 DNA: TGCGCCAGCAGCCAGGGAACAGGGGTGGGTGGCTACACCTTC

clone size: .
J gene: TRBJ2-6
V gene: TRBV9
D gene: TRBD2
CDR3 protein: CASTSGGTSGANVLTF
CDR3 DNA: TGTGCCAGCACTAGCGGGGGAACCTCTGGGGCCAACGTCCTGACTTTC

clone size: .
J gene: TRBJ1-2
V gene: TRBV10-3
D gene: TRBD1
CDR3 protein: CAISPATGEGYTF
CDR3 DNA: TGTGCCATCAGTCCCGCGACAGGGGAAGGCTACACCTTC

clone size: once
J gene: TRBJ2-7
V gene: TRBV5-4
D gene: .
CDR3 protein: CASSFRGGAYEQYF
CDR3 DNA: TGTGCCAGCAGCTTCCGCGGGGGCGCCTACGAGCAGTACTTC

clone size: .
J gene: TRBJ1-1
V gene: TRBV6-5
D gene: .
CDR3 protein: CASSYTRQANTEAFF
CDR3 DNA: TGTGCCAGCAGTTACACGAGACAGGCGAACACTGAAGCTTTCTTT

clone size: .
J gene: TRBJ1-3
V gene: TRBV4-1
D gene: TRBD1
CDR3 protein: CASSPDRGSGNTIYF
CDR3 DNA: TGCGCCAGCAGCCCAGACAGGGGCTCTGGAAACACCATATATTTT